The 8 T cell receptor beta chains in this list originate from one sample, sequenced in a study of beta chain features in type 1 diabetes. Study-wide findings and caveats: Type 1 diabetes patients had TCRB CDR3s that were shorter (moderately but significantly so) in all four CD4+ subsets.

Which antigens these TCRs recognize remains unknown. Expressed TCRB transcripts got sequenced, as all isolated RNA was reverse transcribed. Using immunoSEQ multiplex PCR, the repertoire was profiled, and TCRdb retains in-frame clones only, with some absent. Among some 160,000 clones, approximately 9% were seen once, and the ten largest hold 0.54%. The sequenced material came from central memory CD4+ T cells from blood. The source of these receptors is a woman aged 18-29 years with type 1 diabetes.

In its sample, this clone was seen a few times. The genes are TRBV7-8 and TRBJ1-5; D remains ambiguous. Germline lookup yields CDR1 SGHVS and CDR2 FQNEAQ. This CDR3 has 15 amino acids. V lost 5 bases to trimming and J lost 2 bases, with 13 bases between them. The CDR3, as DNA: TGTGCCAGCAGCCCGCAGGCTGGCCGCAATCAGCCCCAGCATTTT. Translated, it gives CASSPQAGRNQPQHF.

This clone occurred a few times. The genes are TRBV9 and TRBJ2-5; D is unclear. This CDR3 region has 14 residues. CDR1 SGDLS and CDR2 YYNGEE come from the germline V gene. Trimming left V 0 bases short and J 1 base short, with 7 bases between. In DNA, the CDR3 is TGTGCCAGCAGCGTAGACTCGCTCCAAGAGACCCAGTACTTC. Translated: CASSVDSLQETQYF.

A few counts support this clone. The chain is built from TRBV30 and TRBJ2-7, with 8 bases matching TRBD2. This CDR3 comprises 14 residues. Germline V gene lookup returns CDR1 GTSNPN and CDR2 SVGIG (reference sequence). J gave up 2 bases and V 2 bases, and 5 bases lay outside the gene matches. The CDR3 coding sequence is TGTGCCTGGAGTATCACGGGAGGGCCCTACGAGCAGTACTTC. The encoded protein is CAWSITGGPYEQYF.

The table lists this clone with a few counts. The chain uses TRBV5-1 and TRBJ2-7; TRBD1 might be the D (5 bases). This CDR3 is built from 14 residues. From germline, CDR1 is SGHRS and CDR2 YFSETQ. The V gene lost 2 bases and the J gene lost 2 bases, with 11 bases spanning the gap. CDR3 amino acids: CASSFSDRAYEQYF. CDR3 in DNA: TGCGCCAGCAGCTTTTCTGACAGAGCCTACGAGCAGTACTTC.

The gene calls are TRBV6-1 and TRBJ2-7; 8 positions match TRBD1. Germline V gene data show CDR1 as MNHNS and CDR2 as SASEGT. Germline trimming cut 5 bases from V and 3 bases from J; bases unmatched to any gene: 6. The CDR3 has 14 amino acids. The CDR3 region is CASSFRTGNYEQYF. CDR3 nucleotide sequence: TGTGCCAGCAGTTTCCGGACAGGGAACTACGAGCAGTACTTC.

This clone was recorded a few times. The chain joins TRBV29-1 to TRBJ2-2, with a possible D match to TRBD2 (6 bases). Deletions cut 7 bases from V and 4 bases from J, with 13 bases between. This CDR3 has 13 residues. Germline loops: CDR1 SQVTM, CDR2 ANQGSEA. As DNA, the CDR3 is TGCAGCGCCGGGGGTTCGGGCACCGGGGAGCTGTTTTTT. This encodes CSAGGSGTGELFF.

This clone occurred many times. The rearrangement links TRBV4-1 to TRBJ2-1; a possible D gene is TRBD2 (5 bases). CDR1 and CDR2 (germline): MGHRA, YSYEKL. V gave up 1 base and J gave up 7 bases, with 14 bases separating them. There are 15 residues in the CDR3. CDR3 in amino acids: CASSQGGGSLNEQFF. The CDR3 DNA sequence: TGCGCCAGCAGCCAAGGTGGAGGCAGCCTGAATGAGCAGTTCTTC.

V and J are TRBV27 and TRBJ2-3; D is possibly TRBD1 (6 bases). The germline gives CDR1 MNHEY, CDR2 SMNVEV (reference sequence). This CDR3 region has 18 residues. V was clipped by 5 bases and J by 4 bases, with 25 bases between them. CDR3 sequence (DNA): TGTGCCAGCAGTCCGGACAGACCAGTTGCGCGCAGTTCAGATACGCAGTATTTT. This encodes CASSPDRPVARSSDTQYF.